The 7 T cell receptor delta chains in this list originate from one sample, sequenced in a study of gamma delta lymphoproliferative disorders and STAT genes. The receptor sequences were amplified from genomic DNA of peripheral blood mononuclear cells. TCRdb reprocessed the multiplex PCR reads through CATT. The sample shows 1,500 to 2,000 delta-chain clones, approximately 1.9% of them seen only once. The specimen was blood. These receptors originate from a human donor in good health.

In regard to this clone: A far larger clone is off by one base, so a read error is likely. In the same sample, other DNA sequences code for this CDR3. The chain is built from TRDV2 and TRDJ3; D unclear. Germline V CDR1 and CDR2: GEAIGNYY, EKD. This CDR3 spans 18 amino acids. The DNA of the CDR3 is TGCGCCTGTGACACCCTTATTGGTAGCTCCTGGGACACCCGACAGATGTTTTTC. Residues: CACDTLIGSSWDTRQMFF.

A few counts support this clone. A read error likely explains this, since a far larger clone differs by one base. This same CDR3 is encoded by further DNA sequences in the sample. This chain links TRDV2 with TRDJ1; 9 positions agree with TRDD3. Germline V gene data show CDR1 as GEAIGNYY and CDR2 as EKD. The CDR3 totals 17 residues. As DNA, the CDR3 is TGTGCCTGTGACCTCCTTACTGGGGGACCCTACACTGATAAACTCATCTTT. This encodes CACDLLTGGPYTDKLIF.

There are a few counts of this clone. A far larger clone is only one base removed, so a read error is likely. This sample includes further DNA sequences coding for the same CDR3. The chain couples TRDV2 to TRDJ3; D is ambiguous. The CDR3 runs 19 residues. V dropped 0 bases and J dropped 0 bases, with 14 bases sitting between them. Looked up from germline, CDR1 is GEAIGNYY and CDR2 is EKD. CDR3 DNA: TGTGCCTGTGACACCGAGTTGTTCACTCGCTCCTGGGACACCCGACAGATGTTTTTC. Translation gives CACDTELFTRSWDTRQMFF.

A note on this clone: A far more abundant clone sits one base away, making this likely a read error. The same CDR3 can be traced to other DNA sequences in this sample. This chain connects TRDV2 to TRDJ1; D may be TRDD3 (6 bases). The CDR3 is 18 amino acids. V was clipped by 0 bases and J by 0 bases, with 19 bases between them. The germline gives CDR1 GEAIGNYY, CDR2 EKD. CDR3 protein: CACDTILGSRPYTDKLIF. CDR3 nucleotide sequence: TGTGCCTGTGACACCATACTGGGATCCCGCCCCTACACCGATAAACTCATCTTT.

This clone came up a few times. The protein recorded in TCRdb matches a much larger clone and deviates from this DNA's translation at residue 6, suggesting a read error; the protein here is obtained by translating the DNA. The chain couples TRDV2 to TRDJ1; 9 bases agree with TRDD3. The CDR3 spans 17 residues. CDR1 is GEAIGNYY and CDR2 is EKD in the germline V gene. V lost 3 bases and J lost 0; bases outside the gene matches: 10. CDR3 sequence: CACDSVRTGGHTDKLIF. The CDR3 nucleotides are TGTGCCTGTGACTCCGTGCGTACTGGGGGACACACCGATAAACTCATCTTT.

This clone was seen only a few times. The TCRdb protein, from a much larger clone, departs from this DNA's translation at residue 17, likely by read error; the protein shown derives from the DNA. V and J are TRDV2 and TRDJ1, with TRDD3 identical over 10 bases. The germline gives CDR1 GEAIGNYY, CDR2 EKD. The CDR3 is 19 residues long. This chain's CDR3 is CACVPLTGGSSGGYDKPIF. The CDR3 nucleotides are TGTGCCTGTGTCCCACTTACTGGGGGATCCAGCGGGGGGTACGATAAACCCATCTTT.

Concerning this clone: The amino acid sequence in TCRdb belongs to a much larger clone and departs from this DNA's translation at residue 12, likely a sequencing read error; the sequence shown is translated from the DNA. The CDR3, as DNA: TGTGCCTGTGACACAGTACTGGACAGCTCCTGGGGCACCCGACAGATGTTTTTC. Its translation is CACDTVLDSSWGTRQMFF. This rearrangement joins TRDV2 to TRDJ3; TRDD3 is a possible D gene (6 bases). The germline gives CDR1 GEAIGNYY, CDR2 EKD. The CDR3 is 18 residues long.